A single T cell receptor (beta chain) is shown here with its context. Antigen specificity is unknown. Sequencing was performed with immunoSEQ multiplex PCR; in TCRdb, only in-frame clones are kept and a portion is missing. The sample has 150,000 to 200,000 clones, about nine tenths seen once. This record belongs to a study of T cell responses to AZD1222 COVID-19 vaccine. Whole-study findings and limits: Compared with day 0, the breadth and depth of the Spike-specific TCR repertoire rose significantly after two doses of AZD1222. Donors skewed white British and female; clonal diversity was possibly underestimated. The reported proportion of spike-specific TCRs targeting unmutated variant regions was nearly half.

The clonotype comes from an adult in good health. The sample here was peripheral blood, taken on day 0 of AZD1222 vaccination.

CDR3 amino acids: CASSYLRYTEAFF. CDR3 bases: TGTGCCAGCAGTTACCTGAGGTACACTGAAGCTTTCTTT. V and J are TRBV6-5 and TRBJ1-1; D remains unclear. Looked up from germline, CDR1 is MNHEY and CDR2 is SVGAGI. V lost 2 bases and J lost 3, with 7 bases in between. This CDR3 contains 13 residues.